The T cell receptor beta chain under discussion was sequenced for a study of OX40 agonist ivuxolimab in advanced cancers. Study results and limitations: Among the nonresponders, some also had low normalized T-cell clonal expansion. Relative to CD4+ cells, CD8+ T cells on average had more expanded clones.

The germline gives CDR1 MNHEY, CDR2 SMNVEV (reference sequence). V was trimmed by 2 bases and J by 4 bases, leaving 7 bases between them. CDR3 length equals 13 residues. For this clone: The antigen is undetermined.

The assay was immunoSEQ multiplex PCR, and TCRdb's table has in-frame clones only and misses some. Found here are about 92,000 clones, roughly nine tenths of them singletons; the top ten hold 0.31%. Material: CD4+ or CD8+ T cells sorted from blood, obtained in a trial of the OX40 agonist ivuxolimab. The sequence was collected from an adult with an advanced solid tumor such as melanoma, head and neck, liver or kidney cancer. The genes are TRBV27 and TRBJ2-3; D is possibly TRBD1 (6 bases). The CDR3 reads CASSLPGADTQYF. The DNA of the CDR3 is TGTGCCAGCAGTTTACCAGGGGCAGATACGCAGTATTTT.